The 17 T cell receptor beta chains below all came from one sample that was sequenced in a study of shared clonotypes between healthy human individuals. Sequenced by immunoSEQ multiplex PCR; TCRdb stores in-frame clones only, minus some. Among about 1.1 million clones listed, 75% to 85% were seen once. The material sequenced was memory CD4+ T cells from PBMCs. The subset denotes: CD45RA-negative fraction. These receptors were obtained from a man between 18 and 35 years old in good health. Some clones in this sample may be carry-over from other donors' samples.

This clone was observed a single time. The chain links TRBV6-1 to TRBJ1-5; 7 bases are shared with TRBD1. Germline CDR1 reads MNHNS; CDR2 reads SASEGT. With 2 bases clipped from V and 2 bases from J, the junction kept 12 bases outside the gene matches. The CDR3 loop spans 18 amino acids. This CDR3 is CASSEQALRGFRNQPQHF. The CDR3 DNA reads as TGTGCCAGCAGTGAACAAGCACTCAGGGGGTTTCGCAATCAGCCCCAGCATTTT.

The chain joins TRBV5-1 to TRBJ2-7; 7 nucleotides align to TRBD2. V was pared by 1 base and J by 3 bases, with 4 bases of the junction left unmatched. Germline lookup yields CDR1 SGHRS and CDR2 YFSETQ. This CDR3 is 14 amino acids long. This CDR3 is CASSLSLADYEQYF. CDR3 DNA: TGCGCCAGCAGCTTGAGCCTAGCGGACTACGAGCAGTACTTC.

This chain links TRBV19 with TRBJ1-1; 7 bases are shared with TRBD1. Germline V gene lookup returns CDR1 LNHDA and CDR2 SQIVND (reference sequence). J gave up 3 bases and V 5 bases, and 3 bases lay outside the gene matches. CDR3 length: 13 residues. The CDR3 sequence is CASSYRGYTEAFF. For the CDR3, the DNA is TGTGCCAGTAGTTACAGGGGTTACACTGAAGCTTTCTTT.

This chain uses TRBV2 with TRBJ1-5; D unclear. V lost 6 bases and J lost 9, with 15 bases in between. Germline V gene lookup returns CDR1 SNHLY and CDR2 FYNNEI. The CDR3 has 13 amino acids. The CDR3 nucleotides are TGTGCCAGCAGCCCGGGTGCCGTCAGGCCCCAGCATTTT. Its protein product is CASSPGAVRPQHF. The variable domain in full, completed from reference TRBV2 and TRBJ1-5, reads EPEVTQTPSHQVTQMGQEVILRCVPISNHLYFYWYRQILGQKVEFLVSFYNNEISEKSEIFDDQFSVERPDGSNFTLKIRSTKLEDSAMYFCASSPGAVRPQHFGDGTRLSIL.

The V gene is TRBV7-2, the J gene TRBJ1-2; TRBD1 agrees at 7 bases. Per the germline V gene, CDR1 is SGHTA and CDR2 is FQGNSA. Losses at the gene ends were 4 bases for V and 8 bases for J; bases not matched to a gene: 13. The CDR3 totals 15 residues. CDR3 region: CASSSAYRGEGGYTF. The CDR3 region has the DNA TGTGCCAGCAGCTCTGCTTACAGGGGCGAGGGGGGCTACACCTTC.

The gene calls are TRBV20-1 and TRBJ1-2; D remains unclear. Germline CDR1 reads DFQATT; CDR2 reads SNEGSKA (reference sequence). CDR3 length equals 11 residues. Trimming pared 6 bases from V and 1 base from J, leaving 6 bases between. CDR3 in DNA: TGCAGTGCAGGCGGTAACTATGGCTACACCTTC. As protein: CSAGGNYGYTF.

CDR3 region: CASMTGTGPEAFF. CDR3 nucleotide sequence: TGTGCCAGCATGACTGGGACAGGACCTGAAGCTTTCTTT. The V and J genes are TRBV28 and TRBJ1-1, with TRBD1 matching over 8 bases. Germline lookup yields CDR1 MDHEN and CDR2 SYDVKM. V lost 7 bases to trimming and J lost 6 bases; unmatched junction nucleotides: 7. The CDR3 is 13 amino acids.

This chain links TRBV19 with TRBJ2-5; TRBD2 matches 10 bases. The CDR3 runs to 14 residues. Losses at the gene ends were 5 bases for V and 5 bases for J; bases not matched to a gene: 5. Germline CDR1 reads LNHDA; CDR2 reads SQIVND (reference sequence). CDR3 amino acids: CASSQAGGPETQYF. CDR3 nucleotide sequence: TGTGCCAGTAGTCAAGCGGGAGGGCCGGAGACCCAGTACTTC.

The chain uses TRBV4-2 and TRBJ2-1; TRBD2 matches 9 bases. The CDR3 totals 14 residues. Germline V gene data show CDR1 as LGHNA and CDR2 as YNFKEQ. V gave up 0 bases and J gave up 15 bases; unmatched junction bases: 9. The CDR3 DNA is TGTGCCAGCAGCCAAGAAGTGGGCGGGAGGGCCATGTTCTTC. Its translation: CASSQEVGGRAMFF.

The CDR3 here is CASSSSYRSVFYEQYF. DNA for the CDR3: TGTGCCAGTAGTTCGTCGTACAGGTCGGTCTTCTACGAGCAGTACTTC. V gene TRBV19 combines with J gene TRBJ2-7, with a weak D call TRBD1 (5 bases). Germline CDR1 LNHDA, CDR2 SQIVND (reference sequence). Trimming cost V 5 bases and J 3 bases, with 20 bases left between them. This CDR3 spans 16 amino acids.

With respect to this clone: The junction shows a germline mismatch at one end, possibly a read error. The rearrangement uses TRBV9 and TRBJ2-2; D could derive from TRBD1 or TRBD2 (5 bases each). Germline V CDR1 and CDR2: SGDLS, YYNGEE. The CDR3 sequence is 15 residues long. The CDR3 DNA is TGTGCCAGCAGCGTAGGAGGGGCGAACACCGGGGAGCTGTCCTTT. Protein product: CASSVGGANTGELSF.

This chain joins TRBV19 and TRBJ2-1; TRBD1 matches 7 bases. The CDR3 is made up of 16 amino acids. The germline gives CDR1 LNHDA, CDR2 SQIVND (reference sequence). The ends lost 3 bases at V and 1 base at J; junction bases unmatched: 6. Written as DNA, the CDR3 is TGTGCCAGTAGTATTTTCATGACAGGGTCCTACAATGAGCAGTTCTTC. It specifies CASSIFMTGSYNEQFF.

CDR3 residues: CASSFDRDNQPQHF. The DNA for the CDR3 is TGTGCCAGCAGTTTTGACAGAGACAATCAGCCCCAGCATTTT. The rearrangement links TRBV6-5 to TRBJ1-5, with a possible D match to TRBD1 (5 bases). The CDR3 runs 14 residues. Per germline, CDR1 MNHEY and CDR2 SVGAGI. Trimming took off 4 bases at V and 3 bases at J, with 10 bases between the two ends.

In nucleotides, the CDR3 is TGTGCCAGCAACCAACTAGCGGGACAAACTTATGAGCAGTTCTTC. It encodes CASNQLAGQTYEQFF. V is TRBV6-5 and J is TRBJ2-1; 10 bases agree with TRBD2. After removal of 7 bases from V and 8 bases from J, the junction contained 11 bases not matched to a gene. From germline, CDR1 is MNHEY and CDR2 SVGAGI. There are 15 residues in the CDR3.

The J gene is TRBJ2-7, the V gene TRBV7-2; D might be TRBD2 (5 bases). V lost 3 bases and J 4 bases, leaving 10 bases between the germline ends. From germline, CDR1 is SGHTA and CDR2 FQGNSA. The CDR3 is 13 residues long. The CDR3 here is CASSFPGLYEQYF. For the CDR3, the DNA is TGTGCCAGCAGCTTCCCCGGACTGTACGAGCAGTACTTC.

This clone has just a few counts. The rearrangement joins TRBV7-2 to TRBJ2-7, with a tentative D call TRBD2 (5 bases). Germline CDR1 SGHTA, CDR2 FQGNSA. The CDR3 runs to 14 residues. V was trimmed by 4 bases and J by 4 bases, leaving 14 bases between them. The CDR3 DNA reads TGTGCCAGCAGCTCCTCGAGGGCGGTATACGAGCAGTACTTC. The encoded protein is CASSSSRAVYEQYF.

The gene calls are TRBV15 and TRBJ2-1, with D possibly TRBD2 on 6 matching bases. Trimming left V 0 bases short and J 7 bases short, with 10 bases between. Germline CDR1 is LNHNV and CDR2 is YYDKDF (reference sequence). This CDR3 spans 14 amino acids. The CDR3 sequence: CATSRDGGENEQFF. Written as DNA, the CDR3 is TGTGCCACCAGCAGAGATGGAGGGGAAAATGAGCAGTTCTTC. Drawing the rest from reference TRBV15 and TRBJ2-1, the complete variable domain is DAMVIQNPRYQVTQFGKPVTLSCSQTLNHNVMYWYQQKSSQAPKLLFHYYDKDFNNEADTPDNFQSRRPNTSFCFLDIRSPGLGDTAMYLCATSRDGGENEQFFGPGTRLTVL.